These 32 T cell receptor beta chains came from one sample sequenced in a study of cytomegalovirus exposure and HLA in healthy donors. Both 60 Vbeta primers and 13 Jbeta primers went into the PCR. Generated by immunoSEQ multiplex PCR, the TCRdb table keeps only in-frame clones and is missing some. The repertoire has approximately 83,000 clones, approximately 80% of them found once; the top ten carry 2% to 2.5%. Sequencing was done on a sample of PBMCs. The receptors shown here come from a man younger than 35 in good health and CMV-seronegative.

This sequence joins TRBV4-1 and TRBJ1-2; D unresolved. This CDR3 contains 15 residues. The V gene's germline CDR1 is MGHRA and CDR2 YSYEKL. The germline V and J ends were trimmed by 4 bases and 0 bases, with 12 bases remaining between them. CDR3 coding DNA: TGCGCCAGCAGCCCAGGACTGCTAGCTAACTATGGCTACACCTTC. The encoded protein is CASSPGLLANYGYTF.

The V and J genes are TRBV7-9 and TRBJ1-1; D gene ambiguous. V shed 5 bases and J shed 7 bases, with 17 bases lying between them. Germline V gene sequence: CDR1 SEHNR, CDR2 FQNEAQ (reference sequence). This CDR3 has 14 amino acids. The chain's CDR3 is CASSPRESTGEAFF. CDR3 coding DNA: TGTGCCAGCAGCCCGAGGGAGTCTACGGGTGAAGCTTTCTTT. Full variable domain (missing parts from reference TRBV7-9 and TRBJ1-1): DTGVSQNPRHKITKRGQNVTFRCDPISEHNRLYWYRQTLGQGPEFLTYFQNEAQLEKSRLLSDRFSAERPKGSFSTLEIQRTEQGDSAMYLCASSPRESTGEAFFGQGTRLTVV.

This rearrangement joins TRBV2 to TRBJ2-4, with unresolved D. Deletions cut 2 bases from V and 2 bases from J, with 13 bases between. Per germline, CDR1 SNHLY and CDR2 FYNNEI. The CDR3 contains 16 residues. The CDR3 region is CASSERVKLSKNIQYF. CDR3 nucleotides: TGTGCCAGCAGTGAACGGGTTAAGTTATCCAAAAACATTCAGTACTTC.

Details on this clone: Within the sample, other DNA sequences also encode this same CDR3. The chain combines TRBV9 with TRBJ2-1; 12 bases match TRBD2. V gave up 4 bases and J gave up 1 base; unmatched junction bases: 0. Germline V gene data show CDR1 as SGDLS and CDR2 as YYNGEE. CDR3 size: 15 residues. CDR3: CASSTSGGSYNEQFF. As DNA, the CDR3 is TGTGCCAGCAGCACTAGCGGGGGGTCCTACAATGAGCAGTTCTTC.

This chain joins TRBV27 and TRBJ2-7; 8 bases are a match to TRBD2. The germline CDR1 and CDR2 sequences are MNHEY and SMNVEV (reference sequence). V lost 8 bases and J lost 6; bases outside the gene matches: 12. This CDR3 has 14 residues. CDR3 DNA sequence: TGTGCCAGCGGACGGGGGGGAGGGAAAATCGAGCAGTACTTC. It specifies CASGRGGGKIEQYF.

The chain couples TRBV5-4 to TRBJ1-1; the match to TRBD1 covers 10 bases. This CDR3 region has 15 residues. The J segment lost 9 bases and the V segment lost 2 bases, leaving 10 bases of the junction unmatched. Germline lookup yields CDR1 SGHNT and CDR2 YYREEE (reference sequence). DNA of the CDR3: TGTGCCAGCAGCTTCTCAACCGGGACAGGGGATAAAGCTTTCTTT. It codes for CASSFSTGTGDKAFF.

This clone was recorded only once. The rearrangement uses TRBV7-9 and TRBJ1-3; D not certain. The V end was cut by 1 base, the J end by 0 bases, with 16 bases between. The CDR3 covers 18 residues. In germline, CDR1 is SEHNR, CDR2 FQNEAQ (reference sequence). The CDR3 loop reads CASSLGGRVTISGNTIYF. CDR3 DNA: TGTGCCAGCAGCTTAGGAGGGAGGGTAACAATCTCTGGAAACACCATATATTTT.

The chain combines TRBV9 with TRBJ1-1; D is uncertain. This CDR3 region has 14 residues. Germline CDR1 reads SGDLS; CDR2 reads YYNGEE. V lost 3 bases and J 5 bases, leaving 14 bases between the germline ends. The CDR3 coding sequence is TGTGCCAGCAGCGCCTGGGAGCGGGAGACTGAAGCTTTCTTT. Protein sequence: CASSAWERETEAFF.

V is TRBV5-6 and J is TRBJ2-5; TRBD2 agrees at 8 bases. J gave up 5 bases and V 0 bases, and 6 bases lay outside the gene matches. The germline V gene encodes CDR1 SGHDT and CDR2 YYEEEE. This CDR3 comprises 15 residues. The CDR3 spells CASSLGTSNAETQYF. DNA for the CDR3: TGTGCCAGCAGCTTGGGGACTAGCAACGCGGAGACCCAGTACTTC.

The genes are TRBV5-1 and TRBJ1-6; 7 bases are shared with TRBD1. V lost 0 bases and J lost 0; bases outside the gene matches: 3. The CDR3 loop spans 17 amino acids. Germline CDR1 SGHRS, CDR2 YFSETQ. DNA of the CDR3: TGCGCCAGCAGCTTGGAGACAGGGCGCTCCTATAATTCACCCCTCCACTTT. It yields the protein CASSLETGRSYNSPLHF.

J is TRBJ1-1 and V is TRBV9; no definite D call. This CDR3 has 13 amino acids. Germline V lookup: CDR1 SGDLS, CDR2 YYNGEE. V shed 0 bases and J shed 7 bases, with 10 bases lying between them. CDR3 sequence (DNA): TGTGCCAGCAGCGTAGATGGGCAGATTGAAGCTTTCTTT. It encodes CASSVDGQIEAFF.

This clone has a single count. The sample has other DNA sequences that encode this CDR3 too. The CDR3 coding sequence is TGTGCCAGCAGTGTCAGACAGGGGAATAATTCACCCCTCCACTTT. Protein: CASSVRQGNNSPLHF. The chain combines TRBV2 with TRBJ1-6, with 8 positions matching TRBD1. The junction had 4 bases not matched to a gene; V was cut back by 4 bases and J by 5 bases. Germline values: CDR1 SNHLY, CDR2 FYNNEI. The CDR3 is 15 amino acids.

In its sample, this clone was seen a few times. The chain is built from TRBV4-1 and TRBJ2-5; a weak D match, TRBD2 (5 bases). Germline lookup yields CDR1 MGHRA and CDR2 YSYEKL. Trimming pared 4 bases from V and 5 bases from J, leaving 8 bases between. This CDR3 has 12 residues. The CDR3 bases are TGCGCCAGCAGCCGGACTTCGGAGACCCAGTACTTC. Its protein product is CASSRTSETQYF.

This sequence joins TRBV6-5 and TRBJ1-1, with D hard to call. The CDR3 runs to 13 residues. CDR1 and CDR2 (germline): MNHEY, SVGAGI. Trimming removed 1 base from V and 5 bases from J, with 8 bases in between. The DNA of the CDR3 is TGTGCCAGCAGTTACTGGGGAGGGACTGAAGCTTTCTTT. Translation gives CASSYWGGTEAFF.

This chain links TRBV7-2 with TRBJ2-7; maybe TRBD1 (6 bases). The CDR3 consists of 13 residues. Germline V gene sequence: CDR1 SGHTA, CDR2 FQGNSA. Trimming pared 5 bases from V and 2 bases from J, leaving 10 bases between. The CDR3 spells CASSGRTAYEQYF. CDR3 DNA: TGTGCCAGCAGCGGCCGGACAGCCTACGAGCAGTACTTC.

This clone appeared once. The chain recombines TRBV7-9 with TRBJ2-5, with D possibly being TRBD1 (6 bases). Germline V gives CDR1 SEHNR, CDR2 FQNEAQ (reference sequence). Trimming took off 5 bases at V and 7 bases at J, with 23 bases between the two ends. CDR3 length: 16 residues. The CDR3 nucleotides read TGTGCCAGCAGCCCTACAGGGTCCTTACCTTTATGGACCCAGTACTTC. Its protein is CASSPTGSLPLWTQYF.

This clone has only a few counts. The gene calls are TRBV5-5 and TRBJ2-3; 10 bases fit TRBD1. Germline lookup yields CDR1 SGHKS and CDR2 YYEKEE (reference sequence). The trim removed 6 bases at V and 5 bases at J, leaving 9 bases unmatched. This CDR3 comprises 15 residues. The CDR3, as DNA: TGTGCCAGCACTTCCGGGACAGGGGACGTAGATACGCAGTATTTT. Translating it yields CASTSGTGDVDTQYF.

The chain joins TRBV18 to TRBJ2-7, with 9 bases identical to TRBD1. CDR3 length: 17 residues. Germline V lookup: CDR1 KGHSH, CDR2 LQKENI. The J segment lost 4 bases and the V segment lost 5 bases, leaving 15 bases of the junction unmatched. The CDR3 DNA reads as TGTGCCAGCTCAACCTTCCCGACCCTGGACAGGGGTTACGAGCAGTACTTC. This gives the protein CASSTFPTLDRGYEQYF. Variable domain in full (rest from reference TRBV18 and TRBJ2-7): NAGVMQNPRHLVRRRGQEARLRCSPMKGHSHVYWYRQLPEEGLKFMVYLQKENIIDESGMPKERFSAEFPKEGPSILRIQQVVRGDSAAYFCASSTFPTLDRGYEQYFGPGTRLTVT.

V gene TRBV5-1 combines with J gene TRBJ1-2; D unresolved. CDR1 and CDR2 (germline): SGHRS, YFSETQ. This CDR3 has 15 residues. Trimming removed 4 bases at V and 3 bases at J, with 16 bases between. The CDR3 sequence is CASSPLEEGHYGYTF. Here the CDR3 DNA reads TGCGCCAGCAGCCCCCTTGAGGAGGGTCACTATGGCTACACCTTC.

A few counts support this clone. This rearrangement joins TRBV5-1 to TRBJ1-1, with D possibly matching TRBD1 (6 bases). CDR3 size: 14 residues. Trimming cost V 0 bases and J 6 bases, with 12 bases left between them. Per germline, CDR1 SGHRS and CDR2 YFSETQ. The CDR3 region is CASSLDREGSEAFF. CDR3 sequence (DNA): TGCGCCAGCAGCTTGGACAGGGAAGGTTCTGAAGCTTTCTTT. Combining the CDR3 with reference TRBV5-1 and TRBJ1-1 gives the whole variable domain KAGVTQTPRYLIKTRGQQVTLSCSPISGHRSVSWYQQTPGQGLQFLFEYFSETQRNKGNFPGRFSGRQFSNSRSEMNVSTLELGDSALYLCASSLDREGSEAFFGQGTRLTVV.

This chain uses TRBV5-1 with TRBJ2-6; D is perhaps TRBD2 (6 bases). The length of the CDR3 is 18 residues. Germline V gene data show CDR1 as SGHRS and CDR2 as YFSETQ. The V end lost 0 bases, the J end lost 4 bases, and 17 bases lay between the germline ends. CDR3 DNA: TGCGCCAGCAGCTTGGGGGGACTGACTCTACCAGGGGCCAACGTCCTGACTTTC. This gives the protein CASSLGGLTLPGANVLTF. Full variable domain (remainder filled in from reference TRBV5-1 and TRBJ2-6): KAGVTQTPRYLIKTRGQQVTLSCSPISGHRSVSWYQQTPGQGLQFLFEYFSETQRNKGNFPGRFSGRQFSNSRSEMNVSTLELGDSALYLCASSLGGLTLPGANVLTFGAGSRLTVL.

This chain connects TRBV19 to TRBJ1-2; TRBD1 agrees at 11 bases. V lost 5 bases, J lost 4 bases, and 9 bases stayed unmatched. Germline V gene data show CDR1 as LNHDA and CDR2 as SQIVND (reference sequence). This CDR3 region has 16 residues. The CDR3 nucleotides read TGTGCCAGTAGTTCCCGGGACAGGGGGGGAAGCTATGGCTACACCTTC. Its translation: CASSSRDRGGSYGYTF. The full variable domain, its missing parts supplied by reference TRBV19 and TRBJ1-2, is DGGITQSPKYLFRKEGQNVTLSCEQNLNHDAMYWYRQDPGQGLRLIYYSQIVNDFQKGDIAEGYSVSREKKESFPLTVTSAQKNPTAFYLCASSSRDRGGSYGYTFGSGTRLTVV.

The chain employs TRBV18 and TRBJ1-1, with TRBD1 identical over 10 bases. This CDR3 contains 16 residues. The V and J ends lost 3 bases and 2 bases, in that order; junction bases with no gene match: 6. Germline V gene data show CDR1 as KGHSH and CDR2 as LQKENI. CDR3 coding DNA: TGTGCCAGCTCACCGGGACAGGGGCGCCTAAACACTGAAGCTTTCTTT. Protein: CASSPGQGRLNTEAFF.

The CDR3 loop is CASSITGGPYQQFF. CDR3 coding DNA: TGTGCCAGTAGTATCACGGGGGGGCCCTACCAGCAGTTCTTC. This sequence joins TRBV19 and TRBJ2-1; 8 bases line up with TRBD2. The CDR3 consists of 14 residues. Trimming removed 3 bases from V and 11 bases from J; junction bases left unmatched: 9. Per the germline V gene, CDR1 is LNHDA and CDR2 is SQIVND (reference sequence).

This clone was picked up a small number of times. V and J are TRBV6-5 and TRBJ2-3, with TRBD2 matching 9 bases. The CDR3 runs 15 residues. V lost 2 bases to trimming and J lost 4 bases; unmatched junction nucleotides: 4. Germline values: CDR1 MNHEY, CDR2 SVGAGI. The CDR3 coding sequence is TGTGCCAGCAGTTACCGAGCGGGGGGCCCAGATACGCAGTATTTT. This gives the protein CASSYRAGGPDTQYF.

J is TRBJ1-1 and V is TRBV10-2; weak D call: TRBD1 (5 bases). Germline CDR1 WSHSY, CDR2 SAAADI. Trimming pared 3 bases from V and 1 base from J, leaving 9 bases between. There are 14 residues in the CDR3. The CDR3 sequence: CASSDWGSNTEAFF. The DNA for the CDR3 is TGCGCCAGCAGTGATTGGGGCTCGAACACTGAAGCTTTCTTT.

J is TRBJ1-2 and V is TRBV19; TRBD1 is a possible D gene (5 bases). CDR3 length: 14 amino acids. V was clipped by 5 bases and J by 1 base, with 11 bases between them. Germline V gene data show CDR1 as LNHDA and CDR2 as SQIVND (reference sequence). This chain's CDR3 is CASSLDTINYGYTF. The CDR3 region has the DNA TGTGCCAGTAGTCTGGACACGATTAACTATGGCTACACCTTC.

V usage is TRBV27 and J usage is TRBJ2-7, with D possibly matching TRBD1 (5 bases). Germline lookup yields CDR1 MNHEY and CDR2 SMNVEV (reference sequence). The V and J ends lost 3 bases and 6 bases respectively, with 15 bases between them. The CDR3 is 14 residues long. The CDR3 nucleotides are TGTGCCAGCAGTTTGGTGGGGCCCGTTAGCGAGCAGTACTTC. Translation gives CASSLVGPVSEQYF.

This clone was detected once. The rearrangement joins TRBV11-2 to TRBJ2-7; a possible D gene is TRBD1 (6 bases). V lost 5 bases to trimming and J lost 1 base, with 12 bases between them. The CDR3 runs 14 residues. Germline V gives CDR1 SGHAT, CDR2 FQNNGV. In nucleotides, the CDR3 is TGTGCCAGCAGCCTGGGACATGGATCCTACGAGCAGTACTTC. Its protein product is CASSLGHGSYEQYF. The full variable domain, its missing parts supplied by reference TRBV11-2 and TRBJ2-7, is EAGVAQSPRYKIIEKRQSVAFWCNPISGHATLYWYQQILGQGPKLLIQFQNNGVVDDSQLPKDRFSAERLKGVDSTLKIQPAKLEDSAVYLCASSLGHGSYEQYFGPGTRLTVT.

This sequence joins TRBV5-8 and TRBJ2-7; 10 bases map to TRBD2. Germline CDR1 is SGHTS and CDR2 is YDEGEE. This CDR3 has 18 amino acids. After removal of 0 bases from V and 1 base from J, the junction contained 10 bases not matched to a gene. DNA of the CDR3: TGTGCCAGCAGCTTGGCATCTAGCGGGGGCCTTACATCCTACGAGCAGTACTTC. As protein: CASSLASSGGLTSYEQYF.

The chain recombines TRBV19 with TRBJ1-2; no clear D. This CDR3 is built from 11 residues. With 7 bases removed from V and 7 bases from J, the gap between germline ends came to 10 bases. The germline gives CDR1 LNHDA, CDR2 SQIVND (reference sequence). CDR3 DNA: TGTGCCAGTACCGCGGGCGGTGGCTACACCTTC. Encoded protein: CASTAGGGYTF. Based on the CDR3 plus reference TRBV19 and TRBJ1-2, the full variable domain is DGGITQSPKYLFRKEGQNVTLSCEQNLNHDAMYWYRQDPGQGLRLIYYSQIVNDFQKGDIAEGYSVSREKKESFPLTVTSAQKNPTAFYLCASTAGGGYTFGSGTRLTVV.

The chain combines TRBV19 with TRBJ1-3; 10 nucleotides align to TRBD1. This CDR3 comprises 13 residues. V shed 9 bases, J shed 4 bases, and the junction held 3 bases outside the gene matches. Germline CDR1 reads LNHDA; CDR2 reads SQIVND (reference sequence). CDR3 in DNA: TGTGCCAGCCGGGACAGGGGAGGAAACACCATATATTTT. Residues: CASRDRGGNTIYF.